The 10 T cell receptor beta chains below all came from one sample that was sequenced in a study of blood T cell repertoires in COVID-19. The protocol was immunoSEQ multiplex PCR, while the TCRdb copy is restricted to in-frame clones and leaves out a portion. The data contain more than 95,000 clones, roughly four fifths of them singletons. Sequencing was done on a sample of peripheral blood. The receptors here all came from a man aged 50-60 years with acute or convalescent COVID-19.

V is TRBV15 and J is TRBJ1-2; 10 bases match TRBD1. The CDR3 is 14 residues long. Trimming at V came to 3 bases and at J to 7 bases, leaving 5 bases not matched to a gene. Looked up from germline, CDR1 is LNHNV and CDR2 is YYDKDF (reference sequence). In DNA, the CDR3 is TGTGCCACCAGCAGGGGACAGGGGTTATCTGGCTACACCTTC. Protein product: CATSRGQGLSGYTF. Complete variable domain (other parts from reference TRBV15 and TRBJ1-2): DAMVIQNPRYQVTQFGKPVTLSCSQTLNHNVMYWYQQKSSQAPKLLFHYYDKDFNNEADTPDNFQSRRPNTSFCFLDIRSPGLGDTAMYLCATSRGQGLSGYTFGSGTRLTVV.

The chain has TRBV7-2 and TRBJ2-7; D is perhaps TRBD2 (6 bases). The V gene lost 4 bases and the J gene lost 7 bases, with 20 bases spanning the gap. The V gene's germline CDR1 is SGHTA and CDR2 FQGNSA. The CDR3 runs to 15 residues. The CDR3 DNA follows: TGTGCCAGCAGCTCCTTTGGCGGGGCTGGGTGGGAGCAGTACTTC. This codes for CASSSFGGAGWEQYF. Full variable domain (missing parts from reference TRBV7-2 and TRBJ2-7): GAGVSQSPSNKVTEKGKDVELRCDPISGHTALYWYRQSLGQGLEFLIYFQGNSAPDKSGLPSDRFSAERTGGSVSTLTIQRTQQEDSAVYLCASSSFGGAGWEQYFGPGTRLTVT.

The count of this clone is one. This chain links TRBV4-1 with TRBJ2-7; 8 positions match TRBD2. The CDR3 has 15 amino acids. The V gene end was trimmed by 0 bases and the J gene end by 1 base; junction bases not matched to a gene: 2. In germline, CDR1 is MGHRA, CDR2 YSYEKL. This CDR3 reads CASSQDGLASYEQYF. DNA for the CDR3: TGCGCCAGCAGCCAAGACGGACTAGCTTCCTACGAGCAGTACTTC.

The V gene is TRBV5-1, the J gene TRBJ2-3, with 8 bases fitting TRBD2. Germline CDR1 is SGHRS and CDR2 is YFSETQ. J gave up 7 bases and V 0 bases, and 7 bases lay outside the gene matches. This CDR3 is 15 amino acids long. Written as DNA, the CDR3 is TGCGCCAGCAGCTTGGATCTAGCGGGTCTCAATACGCAGTATTTT. Encoded protein: CASSLDLAGLNTQYF.

The rearrangement uses TRBV4-1 and TRBJ2-1; 8 positions agree with TRBD2. The junction had 5 bases not matched to a gene; V was cut back by 1 base and J by 0 bases. This CDR3 contains 17 residues. Germline V lookup: CDR1 MGHRA, CDR2 YSYEKL. The CDR3 nucleotides read TGCGCCAGCAGCCAAGGACTAGCGAAGAGCTCCTACAATGAGCAGTTCTTC. It encodes CASSQGLAKSSYNEQFF.

The V and J genes are TRBV9 and TRBJ1-1, with 9 bases lining up with TRBD1. Looked up from germline, CDR1 is SGDLS and CDR2 is YYNGEE. The V segment lost 0 bases and the J segment 6 bases; nucleotides outside the gene matches: 6. The CDR3 covers 15 residues. The CDR3 nucleotides read TGTGCCAGCAGCGTAGGAGACAGGGGGGGGCCTGAAGCTTTCTTT. Translating it yields CASSVGDRGGPEAFF.

The gene calls are TRBV13 and TRBJ1-4, with D unclear. CDR3 size: 14 residues. The V gene's germline CDR1 is PRHDT and CDR2 FYEKMQ (reference sequence). V lost 8 bases to trimming and J lost 4 bases, with 14 bases between them. The CDR3 protein is CASAEGFNNEKLFF. The CDR3 region has the DNA TGTGCCAGCGCGGAAGGCTTCAATAATGAAAAACTGTTTTTT.

This clone was seen a few times. The rearrangement joins TRBV15 to TRBJ1-5; TRBD1 matches 7 bases. Germline lookup yields CDR1 LNHNV and CDR2 YYDKDF (reference sequence). V shed 6 bases and J 3 bases; nucleotides not matched to a gene: 2. The CDR3 is made up of 13 amino acids. The CDR3 sequence is CATRGQFNQPQHF. CDR3 coding DNA: TGTGCCACCAGGGGACAGTTCAATCAGCCCCAGCATTTT.

This chain joins TRBV6-5 and TRBJ1-2; TRBD1 matches at 8 bases. CDR1 MNHEY and CDR2 SVGAGI come from the germline V gene. This CDR3 has 14 residues. V shed 5 bases and J 8 bases; nucleotides not matched to a gene: 10. CDR3 bases: TGTGCCAGCAGTCTCGACAGGGGCAGGGAGGGCTACACCTTC. Translation: CASSLDRGREGYTF.

The CDR3 region has the DNA TGTGCCAGCACCAAGGGGCACCGGAGCTCCTACAATGAGCAGTTCTTC. Its translation: CASTKGHRSSYNEQFF. This chain joins TRBV11-2 and TRBJ2-1, with D possibly TRBD1 on 5 matching bases. This CDR3 has 16 residues. The germline V gene encodes CDR1 SGHAT and CDR2 FQNNGV. The ends were cut back, 7 bases at V and 0 bases at J, with 16 bases in the middle.